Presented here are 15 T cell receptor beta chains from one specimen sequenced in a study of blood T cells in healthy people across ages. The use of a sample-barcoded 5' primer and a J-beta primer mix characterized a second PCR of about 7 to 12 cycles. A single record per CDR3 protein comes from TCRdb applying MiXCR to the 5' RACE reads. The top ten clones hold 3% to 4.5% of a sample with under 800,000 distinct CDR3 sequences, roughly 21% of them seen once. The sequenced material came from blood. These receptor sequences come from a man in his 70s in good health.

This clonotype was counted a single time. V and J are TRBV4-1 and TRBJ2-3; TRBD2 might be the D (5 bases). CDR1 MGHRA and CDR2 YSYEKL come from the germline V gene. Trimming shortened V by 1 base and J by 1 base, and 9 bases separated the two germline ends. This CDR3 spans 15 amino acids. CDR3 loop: CASSQAAEGTDTQYF. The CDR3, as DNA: TGCGCCAGCAGCCAAGCAGCGGAGGGCACAGATACGCAGTATTTT.

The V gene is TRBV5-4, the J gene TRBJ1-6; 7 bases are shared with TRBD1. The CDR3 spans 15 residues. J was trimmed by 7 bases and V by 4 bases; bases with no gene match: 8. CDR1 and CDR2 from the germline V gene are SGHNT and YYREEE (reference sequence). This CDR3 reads CASSQDRAINSPLHF. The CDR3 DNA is TGTGCCAGCAGCCAAGACAGGGCAATCAATTCACCCCTCCACTTT.

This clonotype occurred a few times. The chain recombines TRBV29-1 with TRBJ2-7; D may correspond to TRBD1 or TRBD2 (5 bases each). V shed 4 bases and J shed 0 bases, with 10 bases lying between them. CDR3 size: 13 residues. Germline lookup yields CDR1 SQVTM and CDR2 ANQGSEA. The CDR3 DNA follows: TGCAGCGTTGGCAAGGGGACCTCCTACGAGCAGTACTTC. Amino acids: CSVGKGTSYEQYF.

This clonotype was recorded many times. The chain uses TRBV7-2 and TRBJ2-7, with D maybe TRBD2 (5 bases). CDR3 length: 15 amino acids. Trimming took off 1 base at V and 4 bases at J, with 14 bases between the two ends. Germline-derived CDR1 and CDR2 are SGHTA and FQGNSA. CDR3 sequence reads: CASSLVWGVEYEQYF. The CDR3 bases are TGTGCCAGCAGCTTAGTTTGGGGAGTTGAGTACGAGCAGTACTTC.

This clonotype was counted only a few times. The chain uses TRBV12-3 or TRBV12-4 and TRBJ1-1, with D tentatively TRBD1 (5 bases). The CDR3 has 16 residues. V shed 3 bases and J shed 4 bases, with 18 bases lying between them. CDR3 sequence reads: CASSFGVQGRGTEAFF. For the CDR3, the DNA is TGTGCCAGCAGTTTTGGGGTTCAGGGTCGGGGCACTGAAGCTTTCTTT.

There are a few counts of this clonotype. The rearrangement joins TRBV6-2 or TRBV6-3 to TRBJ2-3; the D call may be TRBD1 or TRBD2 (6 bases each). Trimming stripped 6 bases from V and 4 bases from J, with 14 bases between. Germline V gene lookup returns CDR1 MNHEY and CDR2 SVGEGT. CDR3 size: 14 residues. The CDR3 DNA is TGTGCCAGCAGAGATCGGAGGGGGGCAGATACGCAGTATTTT. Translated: CASRDRRGADTQYF.

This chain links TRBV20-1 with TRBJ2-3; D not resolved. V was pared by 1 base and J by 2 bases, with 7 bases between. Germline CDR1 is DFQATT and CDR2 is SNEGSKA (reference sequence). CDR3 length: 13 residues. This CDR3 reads CSARAYSTDTQYF. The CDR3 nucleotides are TGCAGTGCTAGAGCCTATTCCACAGATACGCAGTATTTT.

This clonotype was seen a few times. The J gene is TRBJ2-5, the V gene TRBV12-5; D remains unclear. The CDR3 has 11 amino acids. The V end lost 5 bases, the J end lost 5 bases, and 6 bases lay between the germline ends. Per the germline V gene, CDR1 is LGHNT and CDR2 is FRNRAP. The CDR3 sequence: CASGQTETQYF. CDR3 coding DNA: TGTGCTAGTGGTCAGACCGAGACCCAGTACTTC.

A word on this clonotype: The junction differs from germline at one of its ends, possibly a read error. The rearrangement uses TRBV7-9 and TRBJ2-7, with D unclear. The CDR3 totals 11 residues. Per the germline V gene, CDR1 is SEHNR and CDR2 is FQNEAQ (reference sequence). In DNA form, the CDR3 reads TGTACCAGCAGCCGAGGCTACGAGCAGTACTTC. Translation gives CTSSRGYEQYF.

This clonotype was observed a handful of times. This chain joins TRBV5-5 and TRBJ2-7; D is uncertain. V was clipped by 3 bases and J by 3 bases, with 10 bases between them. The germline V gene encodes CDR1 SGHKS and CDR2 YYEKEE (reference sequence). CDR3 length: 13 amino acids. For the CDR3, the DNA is TGTGCCAGCAGCTCCCCCTGGCTCTACGAGCAGTACTTC. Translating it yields CASSSPWLYEQYF. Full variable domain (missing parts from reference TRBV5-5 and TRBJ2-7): DAGVTQSPTHLIKTRGQQVTLRCSPISGHKSVSWYQQVLGQGPQFIFQYYEKEERGRGNFPDRFSARQFPNYSSELNVNALLLGDSALYLCASSSPWLYEQYFGPGTRLTVT.

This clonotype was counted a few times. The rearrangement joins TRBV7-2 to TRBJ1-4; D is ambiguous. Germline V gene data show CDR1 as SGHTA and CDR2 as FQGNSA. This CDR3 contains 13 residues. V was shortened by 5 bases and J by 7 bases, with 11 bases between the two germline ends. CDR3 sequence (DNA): TGTGCCAGCAGCCCGCCTACAAGTGAAAAACTGTTTTTT. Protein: CASSPPTSEKLFF. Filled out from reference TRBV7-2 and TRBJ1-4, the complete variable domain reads GAGVSQSPSNKVTEKGKDVELRCDPISGHTALYWYRQSLGQGLEFLIYFQGNSAPDKSGLPSDRFSAERTGGSVSTLTIQRTQQEDSAVYLCASSPPTSEKLFFGSGTQLSVL.

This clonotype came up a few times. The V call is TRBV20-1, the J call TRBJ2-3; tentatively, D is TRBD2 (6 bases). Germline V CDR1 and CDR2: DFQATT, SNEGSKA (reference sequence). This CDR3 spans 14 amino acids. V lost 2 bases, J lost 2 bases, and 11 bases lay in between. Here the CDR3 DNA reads TGCAGTGCTAGAAACTTAGCGGTCACAGATACGCAGTATTTT. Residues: CSARNLAVTDTQYF.

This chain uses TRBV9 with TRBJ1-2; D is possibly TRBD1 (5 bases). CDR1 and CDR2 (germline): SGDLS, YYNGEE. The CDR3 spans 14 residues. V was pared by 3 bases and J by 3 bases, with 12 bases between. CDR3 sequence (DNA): TGTGCCAGCAGCGCCCGAGGGGTGGACTATGGCTACACCTTC. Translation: CASSARGVDYGYTF.

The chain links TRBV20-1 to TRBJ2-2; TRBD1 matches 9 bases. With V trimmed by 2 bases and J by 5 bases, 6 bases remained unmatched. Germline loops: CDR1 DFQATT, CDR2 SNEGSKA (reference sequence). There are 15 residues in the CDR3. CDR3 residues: CSARPGQGRTGELFF. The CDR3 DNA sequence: TGCAGTGCTAGACCCGGACAGGGGAGGACCGGGGAGCTGTTTTTT.

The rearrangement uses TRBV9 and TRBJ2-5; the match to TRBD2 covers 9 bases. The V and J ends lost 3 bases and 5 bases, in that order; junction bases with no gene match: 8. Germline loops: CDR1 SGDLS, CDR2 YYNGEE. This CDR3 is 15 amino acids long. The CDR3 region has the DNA TGTGCCAGCAGCGCTAGCGGGATTCCTGCGGAGACCCAGTACTTC. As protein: CASSASGIPAETQYF.